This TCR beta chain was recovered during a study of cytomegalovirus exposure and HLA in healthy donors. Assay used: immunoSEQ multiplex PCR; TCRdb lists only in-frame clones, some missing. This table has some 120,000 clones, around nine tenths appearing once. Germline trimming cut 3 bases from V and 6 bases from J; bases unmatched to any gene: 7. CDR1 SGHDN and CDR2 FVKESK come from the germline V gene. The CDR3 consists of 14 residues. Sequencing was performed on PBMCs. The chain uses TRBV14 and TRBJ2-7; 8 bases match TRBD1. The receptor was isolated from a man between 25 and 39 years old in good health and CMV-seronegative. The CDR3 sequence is CASSHLTGAGEQYF. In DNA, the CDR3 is TGTGCCAGCAGCCATTTGACAGGGGCTGGCGAGCAGTACTTC.